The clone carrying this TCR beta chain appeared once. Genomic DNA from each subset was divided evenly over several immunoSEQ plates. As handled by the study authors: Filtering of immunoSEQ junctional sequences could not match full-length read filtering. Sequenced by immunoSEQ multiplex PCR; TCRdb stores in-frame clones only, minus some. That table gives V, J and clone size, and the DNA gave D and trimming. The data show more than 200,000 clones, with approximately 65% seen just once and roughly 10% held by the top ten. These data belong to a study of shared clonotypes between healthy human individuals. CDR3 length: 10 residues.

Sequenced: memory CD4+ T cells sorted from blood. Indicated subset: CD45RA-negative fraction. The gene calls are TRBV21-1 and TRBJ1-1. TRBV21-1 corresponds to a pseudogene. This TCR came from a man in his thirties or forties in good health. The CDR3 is CASSKVGAFF. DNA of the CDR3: TGTGCCAGCAGCAAAGTCGGAGCTTTCTTT.